The 29 T cell receptor beta chains listed next were all sequenced from one sample in a study of T cell repertoires in cytomegalovirus infection. Their specific antigens are unknown. TCRdb reanalysed the reads using MiXCR and keeps one entry per CDR3 protein. Of over 95,000 distinct CDR3 sequences listed, over 30% are singletons. The sample in question was CD8+ T cells from cultured PBMCs, obtained from culture after CMV antigen stimulation. All receptors come from a human donor in good health (CMV status not recorded). Some clones in this sample may be carry-over from other donors' samples.

CDR3 residues: CASSEGETQYF. The CDR3 DNA follows: TGTGCCAGCAGTGAAGGCGAGACCCAGTACTTC. The chain employs TRBV25-1 and TRBJ2-5; D unclear. The CDR3 spans 11 residues. Germline assignment: CDR1 MGHDK and CDR2 SYGVNS. The germline V and J ends were trimmed by 2 bases and 5 bases, with 3 bases remaining between them.

V gene TRBV20-1 combines with J gene TRBJ2-4, with 7 nucleotides matching TRBD2. In germline, CDR1 is DFQATT, CDR2 SNEGSKA (reference sequence). This CDR3 has 16 amino acids. V was pared by 6 bases and J by 6 bases, with 17 bases of the junction left unmatched. DNA for the CDR3: TGCAGTGCGGAGACATTAGTGGGGGGGGGAAGAAACATTCAGTACTTC. Translated, it gives CSAETLVGGGRNIQYF.

The chain uses TRBV5-1 and TRBJ1-4, with TRBD1 matching over 7 bases. The CDR3 has 15 residues. With 0 bases clipped from V and 6 bases from J, the junction kept 5 bases outside the gene matches. CDR1 SGHRS and CDR2 YFSETQ come from the germline V gene. CDR3 region: CASSLGTGSDEKLFF. Here the CDR3 DNA reads TGCGCCAGCAGCTTGGGGACAGGTTCGGATGAAAAACTGTTTTTT.

This clonotype has only a few counts. The J gene is TRBJ1-1, the V gene TRBV7-9; no reliable D call. This CDR3 spans 11 amino acids. The germline V and J ends were trimmed by 8 bases and 6 bases, with 10 bases remaining between them. Germline CDR1 SEHNR, CDR2 FQNEAQ (reference sequence). CDR3 protein: CASGIKAEAFF. The CDR3 DNA sequence: TGTGCCAGCGGCATTAAAGCTGAAGCTTTCTTT.

This clonotype was seen repeatedly, ten times or more. The chain has TRBV7-4 and TRBJ1-6; tentative D call: TRBD1 (5 bases). The V gene lost 1 base and the J gene lost 11 bases, with 6 bases spanning the gap. Germline CDR1 reads SGHVT; CDR2 reads SQSDAQ. The CDR3 is made up of 12 amino acids. DNA for the CDR3: TGTGCCAGCAGCTTAGGACAGACACCCCTCCACTTT. It is translated as CASSLGQTPLHF.

This clonotype was seen many times. The chain couples TRBV7-9 to TRBJ1-1, with 8 bases that match TRBD1. This CDR3 is built from 15 residues. V dropped 4 bases and J dropped 8; count of bases not matched to a gene: 12. Germline loops: CDR1 SEHNR, CDR2 FQNEAQ (reference sequence). The DNA for the CDR3 is TGTGCCAGCAGCTCCCCTGGCGGGGGACAGGTAGAAGCTTTCTTT. It translates to CASSSPGGGQVEAFF. Full variable domain (rest looked up from reference TRBV7-9 and TRBJ1-1): DTGVSQNPRHKITKRGQNVTFRCDPISEHNRLYWYRQTLGQGPEFLTYFQNEAQLEKSRLLSDRFSAERPKGSFSTLEIQRTEQGDSAMYLCASSSPGGGQVEAFFGQGTRLTVV.

This chain joins TRBV6-2 or TRBV6-3 and TRBJ2-3; D gene ambiguous. CDR3 size: 14 residues. CDR1 MNHEY and CDR2 SVGEGT come from the germline V gene. The V end lost 0 bases, the J end lost 7 bases, and 11 bases lay between the germline ends. CDR3 amino acids: CASSYSSGMNTQYF. CDR3 coding DNA: TGTGCCAGCAGTTACTCTTCCGGCATGAATACGCAGTATTTT.

J is TRBJ2-7 and V is TRBV7-6; the D gene is possibly TRBD2 (5 bases). The CDR3 covers 14 residues. V shed 3 bases and J shed 7 bases, with 16 bases lying between them. Per the germline V gene, CDR1 is SGHVS and CDR2 is FNYEAQ. Here the CDR3 reads CASSFAGLAQEQYF. The CDR3 bases are TGTGCCAGCAGCTTCGCCGGACTGGCCCAAGAGCAGTACTTC.

V is TRBV27 and J is TRBJ1-1, with D hard to call. The CDR3 contains 14 residues. V lost 1 base and J 1 base, leaving 7 bases between the germline ends. CDR1 MNHEY and CDR2 SMNVEV come from the germline V gene (reference sequence). In DNA, the CDR3 is TGTGCCAGCAGTTTATTTGGCCCGAACACTGAAGCTTTCTTT. It translates to CASSLFGPNTEAFF.

This clonotype was picked up a small number of times. V is TRBV12-3 or TRBV12-4 and J is TRBJ2-5, with a tentative D call TRBD2 (6 bases). CDR3 length equals 13 residues. With 5 bases removed from V and 3 bases from J, the gap between germline ends came to 10 bases. The CDR3 DNA follows: TGTGCCAGCAGTCTACGACTAGAAGAGACCCAGTACTTC. Amino acid sequence: CASSLRLEETQYF.

This sequence joins TRBV20-1 and TRBJ1-5, with a weak D call TRBD1 (6 bases). CDR1 is DFQATT and CDR2 is SNEGSKA in the germline V gene (reference sequence). The CDR3 is 16 amino acids. V lost 3 bases, J lost 0 bases, and 15 bases lay in between. The CDR3 coding sequence is TGCAGTGCTAGCCCTGGACAGCAGCATAGCAATCAGCCCCAGCATTTT. Its translation is CSASPGQQHSNQPQHF.

This clonotype came up a few times. The chain recombines TRBV18 with TRBJ1-5; D might be TRBD1 (5 bases). V was trimmed by 3 bases and J by 0 bases, leaving 18 bases between them. CDR1 is KGHSH, CDR2 LQKENI, per germline. The CDR3 length is 18 residues. The CDR3: CASSPDGDVSYSNQPQHF. Written as DNA, the CDR3 is TGTGCCAGCTCACCCGACGGGGACGTGTCGTATAGCAATCAGCCCCAGCATTTT.

The chain uses TRBV19 and TRBJ1-5; D perhaps matches TRBD1 (5 bases). V was shortened by 6 bases and J by 0 bases, with 9 bases between the two germline ends. Germline V lookup: CDR1 LNHDA, CDR2 SQIVND (reference sequence). The CDR3 is 14 residues long. The CDR3 loop reads CASSPGYSNQPQHF. In DNA, the CDR3 is TGTGCCAGTAGCCCAGGGTATAGCAATCAGCCCCAGCATTTT. The full variable domain, in which reference TRBV19 and TRBJ1-5 provide the parts outside the CDR3, is DGGITQSPKYLFRKEGQNVTLSCEQNLNHDAMYWYRQDPGQGLRLIYYSQIVNDFQKGDIAEGYSVSREKKESFPLTVTSAQKNPTAFYLCASSPGYSNQPQHFGDGTRLSIL.

The chain joins TRBV5-1 to TRBJ2-7; D assignment may be TRBD1 or TRBD2 (7 bases each). Germline V gene data show CDR1 as SGHRS and CDR2 as YFSETQ. The CDR3 sequence is 14 residues long. Trimming pared 4 bases from V and 6 bases from J, leaving 17 bases between. CDR3 in amino acids: CASSQGEGAPEQYF. For the CDR3, the DNA is TGCGCCAGCAGCCAGGGGGAGGGGGCCCCCGAGCAGTACTTC.

The chain recombines TRBV7-8 with TRBJ2-1, with 10 bases aligning to TRBD1. CDR3 length: 16 residues. Per the germline V gene, CDR1 is SGHVS and CDR2 is FQNEAQ. V was pared by 9 bases and J by 8 bases, with 16 bases of the junction left unmatched. The CDR3 bases are TGTGCCAGTAAGACAGGGGGCAAATTATGGCGGGATGAGCAGTTCTTC. Amino acid sequence: CASKTGGKLWRDEQFF.

This clonotype was observed a few times. The V gene is TRBV19, the J gene TRBJ2-1, with a possible D match to TRBD1 (7 bases). The CDR3 covers 16 residues. Trimming stripped 6 bases from V and 4 bases from J, with 19 bases between. Germline lookup yields CDR1 LNHDA and CDR2 SQIVND (reference sequence). The CDR3 nucleotides read TGTGCCAGTAGCATGAGGCCGGCAGGGGGGTACAATGAGCAGTTCTTC. Amino acids: CASSMRPAGGYNEQFF. Based on the CDR3 plus reference TRBV19 and TRBJ2-1, the full variable domain is DGGITQSPKYLFRKEGQNVTLSCEQNLNHDAMYWYRQDPGQGLRLIYYSQIVNDFQKGDIAEGYSVSREKKESFPLTVTSAQKNPTAFYLCASSMRPAGGYNEQFFGPGTRLTVL.

This chain joins TRBV7-9 and TRBJ2-3, with a possible D match to TRBD1 (6 bases). The length of the CDR3 is 14 residues. Deletions cut 5 bases from V and 2 bases from J, with 11 bases between. Germline lookup yields CDR1 SEHNR and CDR2 FQNEAQ (reference sequence). CDR3 bases: TGTGCCAGCAGCCCTTGGGGGCCCACAGATACGCAGTATTTT. It specifies CASSPWGPTDTQYF.

This clonotype occurred once. The gene calls are TRBV19 and TRBJ1-4, with D possibly TRBD1 on 6 matching bases. CDR1 is LNHDA and CDR2 is SQIVND in the germline V gene (reference sequence). The V and J ends lost 5 bases and 3 bases respectively, with 22 bases between them. CDR3 length: 18 amino acids. The CDR3 sequence is CASSDNQGHPAPNEKLFF. The CDR3 DNA follows: TGTGCCAGTAGTGATAATCAGGGACATCCTGCACCTAATGAAAAACTGTTTTTT.

The rearrangement uses TRBV6-6 and TRBJ2-4, with 7 bases fitting TRBD1. Germline values: CDR1 MNHNY, CDR2 SVGAGI (reference sequence). The CDR3 loop spans 12 amino acids. V trimming: 6 bases; J trimming: 6 bases; junction bases outside the gene matches: 2. For the CDR3, the DNA is TGTGCCAGCAGGGGGGACAGAAACATTCAGTACTTC. This translates into CASRGDRNIQYF.

The chain is built from TRBV6-2 or TRBV6-3 and TRBJ1-5, with D possibly matching TRBD1 (6 bases). The V end was cut by 8 bases, the J end by 4 bases, with 15 bases between. Germline V gene sequence: CDR1 MNHEY, CDR2 SVGEGT. This CDR3 is 14 amino acids long. Here the CDR3 reads CASRGTGPNQPQHF. The CDR3 nucleotides read TGTGCCAGCCGAGGCACAGGGCCAAATCAGCCCCAGCATTTT.

This clonotype was found a few times. V and J are TRBV7-3 and TRBJ2-1; 12 positions match TRBD2. Germline values: CDR1 SGHTA, CDR2 FQGTGA. The CDR3 loop spans 16 amino acids. Trimming cost V 5 bases and J 8 bases; bases outside gene matches: 10. Written as DNA, the CDR3 is TGTGCCAGCAGCCCATTAGTACTAGCGGGGGGAGATGAGCAGTTCTTC. Its protein product is CASSPLVLAGGDEQFF.

This clonotype occurred many times. The chain carries TRBV19 and TRBJ1-5; D might be TRBD1 (6 bases). V was trimmed by 3 bases and J by 5 bases, leaving 11 bases between them. CDR3 length: 14 residues. Per germline, CDR1 LNHDA and CDR2 SQIVND (reference sequence). CDR3: CASSIWAGDQPQHF. CDR3 nucleotide sequence: TGTGCCAGTAGTATTTGGGCAGGGGATCAGCCCCAGCATTTT.

The chain employs TRBV7-2 and TRBJ1-4; D may be TRBD1 (6 bases). The CDR3 is made up of 15 amino acids. Deletions cut 1 base from V and 7 bases from J, with 13 bases between. Germline CDR1 is SGHTA and CDR2 is FQGNSA. The CDR3 region is CASSLGGGGGEKLFF. The CDR3 DNA sequence: TGTGCCAGCAGCTTAGGAGGGGGGGGGGGTGAAAAACTGTTTTTT.

This clonotype was seen ten or more times. V and J are TRBV7-3 and TRBJ1-1; D is uncertain. V gave up 0 bases and J gave up 1 base, with 12 bases separating them. CDR1 is SGHTA and CDR2 is FQGTGA in the germline V gene. There are 16 residues in the CDR3. The CDR3 bases are TGTGCCAGCAGCTTAACGGCGGGGTATCGGAACACTGAAGCTTTCTTT. Its protein is CASSLTAGYRNTEAFF. Using reference TRBV7-3 and TRBJ1-1 for the parts outside the CDR3, the full variable domain is GAGVSQTPSNKVTEKGKYVELRCDPISGHTALYWYRQSLGQGPEFLIYFQGTGAADDSGLPNDRFFAVRPEGSVSTLKIQRTERGDSAVYLCASSLTAGYRNTEAFFGQGTRLTVV.

There are many counts of this clonotype. J is TRBJ2-3 and V is TRBV7-6; D is perhaps TRBD2 (6 bases). This CDR3 has 18 residues. The germline gives CDR1 SGHVS, CDR2 FNYEAQ. Trimming cost V 5 bases and J 2 bases, with 23 bases left between them. DNA for the CDR3: TGTGCCAGCAGCCAGGGCCGGGAGAAAGAAGGATTCACAGATACGCAGTATTTT. Encoded protein: CASSQGREKEGFTDTQYF.

This clonotype was seen a handful of times. This chain joins TRBV7-6 and TRBJ1-5; D is ambiguous. V was pared by 0 bases and J by 0 bases, with 6 bases between. The CDR3 length is 15 residues. Germline CDR1 SGHVS, CDR2 FNYEAQ. The CDR3 DNA follows: TGTGCCAGCAGCTTAGCGTTAGATAGCAATCAGCCCCAGCATTTT. Translation: CASSLALDSNQPQHF.

The V and J genes are TRBV7-2 and TRBJ2-3; D unresolved. V lost 5 bases and J lost 0, with 15 bases in between. Germline-derived CDR1 and CDR2 are SGHTA and FQGNSA. The CDR3 totals 16 residues. This CDR3 is CASSLHSIRSTDTQYF. The CDR3, as DNA: TGTGCCAGCAGCCTCCACTCGATCCGTAGCACAGATACGCAGTATTTT.

The chain recombines TRBV19 with TRBJ2-3, with unresolved D. The CDR3 spans 13 residues. Germline V lookup: CDR1 LNHDA, CDR2 SQIVND (reference sequence). Trimming pared 3 bases from V and 0 bases from J, leaving 4 bases between. This chain's CDR3 is CASSIQSTDTQYF. The CDR3 bases are TGTGCCAGTAGTATCCAGAGCACAGATACGCAGTATTTT.

This clonotype showed up many times. The chain combines TRBV12-3 or TRBV12-4 with TRBJ1-5; TRBD1 matches at 8 bases. With 4 bases clipped from V and 0 bases from J, the junction kept 11 bases outside the gene matches. This CDR3 comprises 18 residues. The CDR3 protein is CASSSQGEFWNSNQPQHF. The CDR3 DNA follows: TGTGCCAGCAGTTCACAGGGGGAATTTTGGAATAGCAATCAGCCCCAGCATTTT.